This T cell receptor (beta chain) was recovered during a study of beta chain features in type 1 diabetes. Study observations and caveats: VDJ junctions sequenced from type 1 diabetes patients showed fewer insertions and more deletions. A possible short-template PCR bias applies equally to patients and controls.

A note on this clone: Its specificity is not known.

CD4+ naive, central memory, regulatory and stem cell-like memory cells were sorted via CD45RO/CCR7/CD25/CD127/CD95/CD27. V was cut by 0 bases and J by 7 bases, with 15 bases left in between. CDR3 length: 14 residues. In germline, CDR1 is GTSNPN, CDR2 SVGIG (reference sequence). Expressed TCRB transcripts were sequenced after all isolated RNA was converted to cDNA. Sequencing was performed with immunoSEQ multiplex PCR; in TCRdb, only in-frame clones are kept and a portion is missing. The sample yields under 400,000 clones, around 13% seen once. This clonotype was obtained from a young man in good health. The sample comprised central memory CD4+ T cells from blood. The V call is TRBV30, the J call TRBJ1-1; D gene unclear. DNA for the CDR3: TGTGCCTGGAGTGTACTCGAGACATCGGGTGAAGCTTTCTTT. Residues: CAWSVLETSGEAFF.